This record looks at one TCR beta chain sequence and its context. Antigen specificity is unknown. Noted time point: baseline, week 1 (first vaccination visit). The treatment here: pre-vaccination baseline after standard-of-care therapy. Only in-frame clones appear in the TCRdb table, and some are missing; sequencing was by immunoSEQ multiplex PCR. The top ten clones hold 5% to 5.5% of a sample with some 90,000 clones, about 80% of them seen once. This record comes from a study of a mutant IDH1 vaccine in newly diagnosed glioma. Study outcomes and limitations: There seemed to be no relation between pseudoprogression and changes in top peripheral T cell clonotypes.

CDR1 is SQVTM and CDR2 is ANQGSEA in the germline V gene. V dropped 4 bases and J dropped 0 bases, with 3 bases sitting between them. There are 12 residues in the CDR3. This TCR came from a man between 40 and 49 years old with glioma. Some clones in this sample may be carry-over from other donors' samples. V is TRBV29-1 and J is TRBJ1-4, with D unclear. The input for sequencing was PBMCs, taken from a glioma patient treated with radiotherapy, temozolomide or both. CDR3 protein: CSVVATNEKLFF. CDR3 DNA sequence: TGCAGCGTTGTTGCAACTAATGAAAAACTGTTTTTT. The complete variable domain, with remaining parts taken from reference TRBV29-1 and TRBJ1-4, reads SAVISQKPSRDICQRGTSLTIQCQVDSQVTMMFWYRQQPGQSLTLIATANQGSEATYESGFVIDKFPISRPNLTFSTLTVSNMSPEDSSIYLCSVVATNEKLFFGSGTQLSVL.